The clone carrying this TCR beta chain was counted many times. The antigen remains unidentified. The CDR3 is made up of 15 amino acids. Per the germline V gene, CDR1 is MNHNY and CDR2 is SVGAGI (reference sequence). V gave up 6 bases and J gave up 2 bases, with 15 bases separating them. Time point: sample taken at primary tumor resection. The authors sequenced whole RNA from tumor, nontumor lung or frozen PBMC without sorting. The entry originates in a study of spatial heterogeneity in lung cancer. Study as a whole: Each distinct TCR and UMI combination averaged more than ten appearances in raw reads.

TCRdb re-called the 5' RACE reads through MiXCR, storing one row per CDR3 protein. Among some 100,000 distinct CDR3 sequences listed, 4.4% were seen once. Study observations and caveats: Mutation counts in tumors were tracked by counts of expanded intratumoral alpha and beta TCRs.

The chain uses TRBV6-6 and TRBJ2-3; maybe TRBD2 (5 bases). This TCR came from a male donor with early-stage non-small cell lung cancer. Here the sequenced sample was lung tumor tissue, taken at surgery. CDR3 amino acids: CASRAEGPPTDTQYF. For the CDR3, the DNA is TGTGCCAGCAGGGCCGAGGGCCCTCCCACAGATACGCAGTATTTT.